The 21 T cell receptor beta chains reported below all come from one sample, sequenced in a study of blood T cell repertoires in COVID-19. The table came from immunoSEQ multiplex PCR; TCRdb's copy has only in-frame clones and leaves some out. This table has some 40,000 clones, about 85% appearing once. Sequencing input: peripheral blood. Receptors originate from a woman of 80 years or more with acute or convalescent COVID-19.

CDR3 DNA sequence: TGTGCCAGCAGTTTCACTACAGCGGGGACTGAAGCTTTCTTT. This translates into CASSFTTAGTEAFF. This chain connects TRBV6-5 to TRBJ1-1; D is ambiguous. The V and J ends lost 4 bases and 5 bases respectively, with 14 bases between them. This CDR3 is 14 amino acids long. Germline V CDR1 and CDR2: MNHEY, SVGAGI.

CDR3 protein: CSASLGRGTEAFF. CDR3 DNA: TGCAGTGCTAGTTTAGGCAGGGGCACTGAAGCTTTCTTT. This chain links TRBV20-1 with TRBJ1-1; tentative D call: TRBD1 (6 bases). Germline-derived CDR1 and CDR2 are DFQATT and SNEGSKA (reference sequence). The CDR3 consists of 13 residues. The V end was cut by 3 bases, the J end by 4 bases, with 12 bases between.

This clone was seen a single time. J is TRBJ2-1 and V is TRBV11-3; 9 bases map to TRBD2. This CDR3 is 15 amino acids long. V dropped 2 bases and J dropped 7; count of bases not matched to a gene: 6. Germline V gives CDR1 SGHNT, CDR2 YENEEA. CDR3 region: CASSLRASGKNEQFF. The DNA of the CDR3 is TGTGCCAGCAGCTTAAGGGCTAGCGGGAAGAATGAGCAGTTCTTC.

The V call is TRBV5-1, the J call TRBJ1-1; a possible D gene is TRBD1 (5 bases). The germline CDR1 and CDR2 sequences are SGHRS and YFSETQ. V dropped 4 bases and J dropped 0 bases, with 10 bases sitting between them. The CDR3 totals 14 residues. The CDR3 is CASSPQALNTEAFF. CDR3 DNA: TGCGCCAGCAGCCCACAGGCGTTGAACACTGAAGCTTTCTTT.

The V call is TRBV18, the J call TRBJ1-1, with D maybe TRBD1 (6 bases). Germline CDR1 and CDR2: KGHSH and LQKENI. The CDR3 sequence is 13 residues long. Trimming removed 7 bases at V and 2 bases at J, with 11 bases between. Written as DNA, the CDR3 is TGTGCCAGCTTCGGACAGACTAACACTGAAGCTTTCTTT. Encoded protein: CASFGQTNTEAFF.

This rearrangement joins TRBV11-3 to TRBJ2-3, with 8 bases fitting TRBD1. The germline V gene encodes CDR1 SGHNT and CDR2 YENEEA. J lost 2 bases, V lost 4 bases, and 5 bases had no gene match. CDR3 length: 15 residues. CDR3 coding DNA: TGTGCCAGCAGCTCGGACAGGGATGTCACAGATACGCAGTATTTT. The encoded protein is CASSSDRDVTDTQYF.

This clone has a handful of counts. The CDR3 region is CASSSQQTGEETQYF. DNA for the CDR3: TGTGCCAGCAGCTCCCAGCAGACAGGGGAAGAGACCCAGTACTTC. The V and J genes are TRBV7-6 and TRBJ2-5; 8 bases map to TRBD1. Trimming took 4 bases from V and 3 from J; bases not matched to a gene: 7. CDR3 size: 15 residues. The germline V gene encodes CDR1 SGHVS and CDR2 FNYEAQ.

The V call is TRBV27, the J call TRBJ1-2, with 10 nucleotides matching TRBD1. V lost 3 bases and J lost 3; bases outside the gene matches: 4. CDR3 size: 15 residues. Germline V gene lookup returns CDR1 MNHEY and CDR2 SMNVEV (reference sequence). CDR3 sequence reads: CASSFSGQGYYGYTF. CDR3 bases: TGTGCCAGCAGTTTTTCGGGACAGGGGTACTATGGCTACACCTTC.

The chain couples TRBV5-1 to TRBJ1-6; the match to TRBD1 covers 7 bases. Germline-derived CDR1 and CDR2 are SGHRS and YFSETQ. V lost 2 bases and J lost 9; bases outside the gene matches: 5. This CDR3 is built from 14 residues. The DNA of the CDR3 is TGCGCCAGCAGCTTAAGACAGGGCGGTTCACCCCTCCACTTT. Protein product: CASSLRQGGSPLHF.

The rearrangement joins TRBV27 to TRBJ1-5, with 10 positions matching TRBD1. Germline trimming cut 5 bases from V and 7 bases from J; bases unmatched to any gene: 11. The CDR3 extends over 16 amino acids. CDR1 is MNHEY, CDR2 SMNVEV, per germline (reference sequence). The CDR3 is CASSLSGTGVGQPQHF. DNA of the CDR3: TGTGCCAGCAGTCTTTCCGGGACAGGGGTAGGACAGCCCCAGCATTTT.

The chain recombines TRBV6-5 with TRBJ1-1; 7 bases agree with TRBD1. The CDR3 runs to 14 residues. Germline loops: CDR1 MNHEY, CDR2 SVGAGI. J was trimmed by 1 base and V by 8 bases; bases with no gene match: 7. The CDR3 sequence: CASHSGTANTEAFF. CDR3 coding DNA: TGTGCCAGCCATTCCGGGACAGCGAACACTGAAGCTTTCTTT.

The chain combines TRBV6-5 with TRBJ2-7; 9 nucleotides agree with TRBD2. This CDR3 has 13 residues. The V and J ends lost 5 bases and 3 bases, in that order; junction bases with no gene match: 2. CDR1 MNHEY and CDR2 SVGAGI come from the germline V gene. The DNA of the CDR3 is TGTGCCAGCAGTCCTAGCGGGGACTACGAGCAGTACTTC. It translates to CASSPSGDYEQYF.

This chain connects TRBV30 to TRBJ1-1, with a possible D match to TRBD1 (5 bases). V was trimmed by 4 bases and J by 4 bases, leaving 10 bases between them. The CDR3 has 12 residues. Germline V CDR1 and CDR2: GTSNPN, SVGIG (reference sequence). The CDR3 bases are TGTGCCTGGACAGGGTCGAGCACTGAAGCTTTCTTT. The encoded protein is CAWTGSSTEAFF.

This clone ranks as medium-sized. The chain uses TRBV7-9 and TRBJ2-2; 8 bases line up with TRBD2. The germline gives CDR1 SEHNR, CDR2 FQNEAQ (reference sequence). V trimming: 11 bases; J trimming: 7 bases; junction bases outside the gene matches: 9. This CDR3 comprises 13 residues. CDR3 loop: CASSAGDGGELFF. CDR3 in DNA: TGTGCCTCGTCAGCGGGAGACGGCGGGGAGCTGTTTTTT.

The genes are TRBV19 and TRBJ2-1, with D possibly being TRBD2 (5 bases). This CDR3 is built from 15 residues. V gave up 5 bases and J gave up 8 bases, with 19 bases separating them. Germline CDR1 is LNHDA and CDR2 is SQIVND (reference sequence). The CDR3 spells CASSRRTGSRDEQFF. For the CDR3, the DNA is TGTGCCAGTAGTCGAAGGACTGGGAGTAGGGATGAGCAGTTCTTC.

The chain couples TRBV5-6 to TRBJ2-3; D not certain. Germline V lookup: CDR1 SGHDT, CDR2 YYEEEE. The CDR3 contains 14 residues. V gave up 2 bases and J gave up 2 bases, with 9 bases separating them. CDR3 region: CASSLVTSTDTQYF. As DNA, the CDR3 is TGTGCCAGCAGCTTAGTAACTTCCACAGATACGCAGTATTTT.

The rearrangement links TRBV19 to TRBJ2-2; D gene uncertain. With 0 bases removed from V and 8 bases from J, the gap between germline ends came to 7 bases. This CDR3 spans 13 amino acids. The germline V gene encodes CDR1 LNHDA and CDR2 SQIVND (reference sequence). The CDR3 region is CASSIDPRGELFF. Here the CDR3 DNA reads TGTGCCAGTAGTATAGATCCCAGGGGGGAGCTGTTTTTT.

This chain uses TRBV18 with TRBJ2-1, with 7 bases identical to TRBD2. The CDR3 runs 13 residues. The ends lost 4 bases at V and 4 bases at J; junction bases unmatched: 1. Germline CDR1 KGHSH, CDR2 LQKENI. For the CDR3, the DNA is TGTGCCAGCTCACAGGGAGGGTACAATGAGCAGTTCTTC. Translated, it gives CASSQGGYNEQFF.

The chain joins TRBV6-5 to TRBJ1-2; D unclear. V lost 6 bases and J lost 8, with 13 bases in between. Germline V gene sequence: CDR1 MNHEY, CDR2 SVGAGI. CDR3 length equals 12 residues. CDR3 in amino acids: CASSEGRHGYTF. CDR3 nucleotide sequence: TGTGCCAGCAGCGAGGGTAGGCACGGCTACACCTTC.

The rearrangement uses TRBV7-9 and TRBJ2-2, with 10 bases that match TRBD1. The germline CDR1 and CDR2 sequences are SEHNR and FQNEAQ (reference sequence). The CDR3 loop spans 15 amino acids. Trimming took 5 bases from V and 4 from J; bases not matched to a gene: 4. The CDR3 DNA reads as TGTGCCAGCAGCACGGACAGGGGGACCACCGGGGAGCTGTTTTTT. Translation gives CASSTDRGTTGELFF.

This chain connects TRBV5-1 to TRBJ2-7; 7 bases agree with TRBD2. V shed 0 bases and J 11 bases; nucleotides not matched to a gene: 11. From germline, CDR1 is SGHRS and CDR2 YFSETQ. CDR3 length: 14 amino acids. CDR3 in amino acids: CASSLAARAGVEYF. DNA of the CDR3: TGCGCCAGCAGCTTGGCCGCCCGGGCGGGAGTCGAGTACTTC.